These 7 T cell receptor beta chains were sequenced from one sample in a study of graft-versus-host responses after intestinal transplantation. These TCRs are of unknown antigen specificity. Here immunoSEQ multiplex PCR was the method, and the copy in TCRdb shows in-frame clones only, minus some. The sample holds tens of thousands of clones, roughly 94% seen once. Source: unstimulated CD4+ T cells sorted from spleen or lymph node cells, taken before transplant. The receptors stem from a human donor who was the organ donor for an intestinal transplant.

The V call is TRBV4-2, the J call TRBJ1-2; a weak D match, TRBD1 (6 bases). The CDR3 totals 16 residues. Trimming removed 4 bases at V and 8 bases at J, with 23 bases between. Germline V gives CDR1 LGHNA, CDR2 YNFKEQ. The CDR3 sequence is CASSPLDNRDLGGYTF. The CDR3 DNA reads as TGTGCCAGCAGCCCCCTCGACAACAGGGACCTCGGGGGCTACACCTTC.

This chain uses TRBV5-1 with TRBJ1-5, with D maybe TRBD1 (5 bases). V was trimmed by 4 bases and J by 3 bases, leaving 11 bases between them. Germline CDR1 is SGHRS and CDR2 is YFSETQ. The CDR3 length is 14 residues. The CDR3 nucleotides are TGCGCCAGCAGCCCAACAGGTTTCAATCAGCCCCAGCATTTT. Protein sequence: CASSPTGFNQPQHF.

The V call is TRBV28, the J call TRBJ1-2, with 9 bases identical to TRBD1. CDR1 is MDHEN and CDR2 is SYDVKM in the germline V gene. CDR3 length: 15 residues. The J segment lost 5 bases and the V segment lost 8 bases, leaving 12 bases of the junction unmatched. CDR3 DNA sequence: TGTGCCAGCTATTCACAGGGGGCGGAGGCATATGGCTACACCTTC. Its translation: CASYSQGAEAYGYTF.

This clone has a handful of counts. This chain connects TRBV28 to TRBJ2-7; 9 positions match TRBD1. The CDR3 length is 16 residues. The J segment lost 2 bases and the V segment lost 2 bases, leaving 7 bases of the junction unmatched. The germline gives CDR1 MDHEN, CDR2 SYDVKM. In DNA, the CDR3 is TGTGCCAGCAGTTTAAGGGGGACAGGGCCTGCCTACGAGCAGTACTTC. Translation: CASSLRGTGPAYEQYF.

The chain carries TRBV13 and TRBJ1-3, with unresolved D. V lost 3 bases and J 0 bases, leaving 0 bases between the germline ends. The CDR3 runs to 12 residues. The germline gives CDR1 PRHDT, CDR2 FYEKMQ (reference sequence). The CDR3 sequence: CASSFSGNTIYF. The CDR3 DNA reads as TGTGCCAGCAGCTTCTCTGGAAACACCATATATTTT.

The genes are TRBV7-2 and TRBJ2-7, with D unresolved. This CDR3 contains 13 residues. Trimming shortened V by 1 base and J by 0 bases, and 4 bases separated the two germline ends. Germline V gives CDR1 SGHTA, CDR2 FQGNSA. DNA of the CDR3: TGTGCCAGCAGCTTAGAATCCTCCTACGAGCAGTACTTC. Protein product: CASSLESSYEQYF.

The V gene is TRBV5-5, the J gene TRBJ1-1, with a weak D call TRBD1 (5 bases). V was pared by 4 bases and J by 0 bases, with 22 bases between. There are 18 residues in the CDR3. Germline V gene lookup returns CDR1 SGHKS and CDR2 YYEKEE (reference sequence). The CDR3 DNA is TGTGCCAGCAGCCGGTCCAGAGTAGGGGTAATCTTGAACACTGAAGCTTTCTTT. Its translation is CASSRSRVGVILNTEAFF.